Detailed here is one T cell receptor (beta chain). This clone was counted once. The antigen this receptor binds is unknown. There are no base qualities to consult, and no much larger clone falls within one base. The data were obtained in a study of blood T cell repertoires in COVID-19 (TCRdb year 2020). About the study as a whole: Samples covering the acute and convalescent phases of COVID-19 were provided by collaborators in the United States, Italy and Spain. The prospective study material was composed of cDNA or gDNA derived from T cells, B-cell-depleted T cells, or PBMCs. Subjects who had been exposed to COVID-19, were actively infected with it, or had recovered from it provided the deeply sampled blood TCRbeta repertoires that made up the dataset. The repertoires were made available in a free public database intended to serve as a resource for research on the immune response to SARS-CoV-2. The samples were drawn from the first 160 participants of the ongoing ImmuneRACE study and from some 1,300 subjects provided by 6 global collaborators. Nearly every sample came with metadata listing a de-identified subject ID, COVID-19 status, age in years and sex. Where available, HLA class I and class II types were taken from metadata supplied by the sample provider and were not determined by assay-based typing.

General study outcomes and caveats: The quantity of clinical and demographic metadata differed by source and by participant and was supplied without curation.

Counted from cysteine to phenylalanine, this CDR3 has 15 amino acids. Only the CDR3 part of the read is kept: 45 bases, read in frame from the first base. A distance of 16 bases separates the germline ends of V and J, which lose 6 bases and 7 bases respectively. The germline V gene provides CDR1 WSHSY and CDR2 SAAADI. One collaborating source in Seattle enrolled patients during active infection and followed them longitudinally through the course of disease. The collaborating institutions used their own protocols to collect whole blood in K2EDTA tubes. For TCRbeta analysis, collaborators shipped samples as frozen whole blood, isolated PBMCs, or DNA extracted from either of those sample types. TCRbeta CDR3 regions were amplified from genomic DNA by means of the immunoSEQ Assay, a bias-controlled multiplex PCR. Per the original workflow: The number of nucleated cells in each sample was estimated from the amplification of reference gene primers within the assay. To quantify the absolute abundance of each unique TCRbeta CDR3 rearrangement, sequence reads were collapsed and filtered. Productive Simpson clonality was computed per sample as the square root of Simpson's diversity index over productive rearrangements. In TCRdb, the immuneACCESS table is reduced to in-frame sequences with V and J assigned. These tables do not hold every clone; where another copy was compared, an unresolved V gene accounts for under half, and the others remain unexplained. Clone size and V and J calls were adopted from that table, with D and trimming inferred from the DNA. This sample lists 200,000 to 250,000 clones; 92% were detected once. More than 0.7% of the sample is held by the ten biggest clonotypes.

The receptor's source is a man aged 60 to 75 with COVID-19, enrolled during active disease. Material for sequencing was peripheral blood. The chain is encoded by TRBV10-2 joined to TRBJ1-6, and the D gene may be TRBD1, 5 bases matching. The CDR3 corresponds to CASRDRDSWNSPLHF. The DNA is TGCGCCAGCAGAGACCGGGACTCTTGGAATTCACCCCTCCACTTT.